This T cell receptor beta chain came from a study of blood T cell repertoires in COVID-19. In the study overall: Acute and convalescent COVID-19 specimens originated in the United States, Italy and Spain.

In germline, CDR1 is KGHDR, CDR2 SFDVKD. V trimming: 7 bases; J trimming: 7 bases; junction bases outside the gene matches: 11. This CDR3 comprises 15 residues. Methods used by the authors: The assay estimated nucleated cells by amplifying reference gene primers. Only in-frame clones appear in the TCRdb table, and some are missing; sequencing was by immunoSEQ multiplex PCR. D and trimming come from the DNA, and the V and J calls and clone size come from that table. The data show about 14,000 clones, 85% to 90% seen once. The chain is built from TRBV24-1 and TRBJ1-2; TRBD1 matches 10 bases. Material: peripheral blood. This TCR derives from a human donor in a cohort sampled during active COVID-19. CDR3 sequence reads: CATSASGTGVGGYTF. As DNA, the CDR3 is TGTGCCACCAGCGCCTCCGGGACAGGGGTCGGTGGCTACACCTTC.